This record concerns one TCR beta chain sequence. This record belongs to a study of blood T cell repertoires in COVID-19. Overall study context: COVID-19 samples, acute and convalescent, were from the United States, Italy and Spain. PBMCs, B-cell-depleted T cells, or T cells provided the cDNA or gDNA that made up the material.

This CDR3 is built from 17 residues. CDR1 and CDR2 from the germline V gene are SGHAT and FQNNGV. The V and J ends lost 5 bases and 4 bases, in that order; junction bases with no gene match: 15. Authors' processing steps: Counts of nucleated cells, estimated from reference gene primer amplification, were obtained. Here immunoSEQ multiplex PCR was the method, and the copy in TCRdb shows in-frame clones only, minus some. The V and J calls and clone size come from that table; D and trimming were worked out from the DNA. The data contain around 310,000 clones, almost 90% of them singletons. Patients at the Seattle site were enrolled during active infection and followed longitudinally.

Sequenced: peripheral blood. The chain recombines TRBV11-2 with TRBJ2-3; 7 bases fit TRBD1. The TCR was taken from a woman in her forties with COVID-19, enrolled during active disease. The DNA for the CDR3 is TGTGCCAGCAGCACTAATATTAGGCGCAGGGGGTCAGATACGCAGTATTTT. It encodes CASSTNIRRRGSDTQYF.